These 14 T cell receptor beta chains share one sample of origin, sequenced in a study of T cell responses to AZD1222 COVID-19 vaccine. Here immunoSEQ multiplex PCR was the method, and the copy in TCRdb shows in-frame clones only, minus some. The sample lists more than 130,000 clones; 90% were seen once. The material was peripheral blood, obtained on day 0 of AZD1222 vaccination. These receptor sequences come from an adult in good health.

This chain connects TRBV11-3 to TRBJ1-2; D is ambiguous. The CDR3 has 13 amino acids. The ends were cut back, 5 bases at V and 3 bases at J, with 10 bases in the middle. Germline CDR1 reads SGHNT; CDR2 reads YENEEA. The DNA for the CDR3 is TGTGCCAGCAGCCCAGGACTCCACTATGGCTACACCTTC. Its translation is CASSPGLHYGYTF.

V usage is TRBV4-3 and J usage is TRBJ2-3; no firm D call. Trimming removed 2 bases from V and 0 bases from J, with 12 bases in between. This CDR3 is built from 16 residues. Germline CDR1 and CDR2: LGHNA and YSLEER. DNA of the CDR3: TGCGCCAGCAGCCAAACCCCGGAGATTAGCACAGATACGCAGTATTTT. This gives the protein CASSQTPEISTDTQYF.

The chain has TRBV4-2 and TRBJ1-6; TRBD1 matches at 9 bases. With 0 bases clipped from V and 10 bases from J, the junction kept 10 bases outside the gene matches. This CDR3 has 17 amino acids. CDR1 is LGHNA and CDR2 is YNFKEQ in the germline V gene. The CDR3 protein is CASSQERTGELKSPLHF. The CDR3 DNA follows: TGTGCCAGCAGCCAAGAGAGGACAGGGGAATTAAAATCACCCCTCCACTTT.

The chain carries TRBV24-1 and TRBJ2-3, with D maybe TRBD1 (6 bases). The germline V gene encodes CDR1 KGHDR and CDR2 SFDVKD. There are 17 residues in the CDR3. V was shortened by 6 bases and J by 0 bases, with 18 bases between the two germline ends. CDR3 nucleotides: TGTGCCACCAGTTGGGCCCCGACAGGAACTAGCACAGATACGCAGTATTTT. This encodes CATSWAPTGTSTDTQYF.

V usage is TRBV11-3 and J usage is TRBJ2-2, with 8 bases that match TRBD1. CDR1 is SGHNT and CDR2 is YENEEA in the germline V gene. Trimming took 4 bases from V and 2 from J; bases not matched to a gene: 3. This CDR3 has 15 residues. Here the CDR3 reads CASSYGQGNTGELFF. The CDR3 nucleotides are TGTGCCAGCAGCTACGGACAGGGTAACACCGGGGAGCTGTTTTTT.

The chain joins TRBV18 to TRBJ1-2; no clear D. Deletions cut 2 bases from V and 9 bases from J, with 19 bases between. From germline, CDR1 is KGHSH and CDR2 LQKENI. The CDR3 covers 15 residues. The CDR3 here is CASSPSRAATDSYTF. CDR3 bases: TGTGCCAGCTCACCAAGTAGGGCAGCCACGGATAGCTACACCTTC.

The rearrangement links TRBV7-2 to TRBJ2-1; no firm D call. This CDR3 spans 14 amino acids. The germline CDR1 and CDR2 sequences are SGHTA and FQGNSA. V was trimmed by 0 bases and J by 2 bases, leaving 5 bases between them. CDR3 in amino acids: CASSLAGTYNEQFF. In nucleotides, the CDR3 is TGTGCCAGCAGCTTAGCGGGTACCTACAATGAGCAGTTCTTC.

The chain joins TRBV5-1 to TRBJ1-2; D unclear. The CDR3 runs to 14 residues. CDR1 and CDR2 (germline): SGHRS, YFSETQ. Trimming shortened V by 0 bases and J by 6 bases, and 12 bases separated the two germline ends. In nucleotides, the CDR3 is TGCGCCAGCAGCTTGGTGCAGGATAAGGATGGCTACACCTTC. Its translation: CASSLVQDKDGYTF. Variable domain in full (rest from reference TRBV5-1 and TRBJ1-2): KAGVTQTPRYLIKTRGQQVTLSCSPISGHRSVSWYQQTPGQGLQFLFEYFSETQRNKGNFPGRFSGRQFSNSRSEMNVSTLELGDSALYLCASSLVQDKDGYTFGSGTRLTVV.

The V and J genes are TRBV9 and TRBJ2-5; 11 bases agree with TRBD2. The length of the CDR3 is 15 residues. Germline V gene lookup returns CDR1 SGDLS and CDR2 YYNGEE. V shed 3 bases and J 5 bases; nucleotides not matched to a gene: 6. The CDR3 reads CASSATSGSRETQYF. The DNA of the CDR3 is TGTGCCAGCAGCGCAACTAGCGGGAGTAGGGAGACCCAGTACTTC.

The gene calls are TRBV6-1 and TRBJ2-1; 14 bases line up with TRBD2. V lost 1 base to trimming and J lost 2 bases; unmatched junction nucleotides: 7. From germline, CDR1 is MNHNS and CDR2 SASEGT. This CDR3 comprises 19 residues. CDR3 region: CASSEGHLGLAGAYNEQFF. The CDR3 DNA sequence: TGTGCCAGCAGTGAAGGACACTTGGGACTAGCGGGGGCCTACAATGAGCAGTTCTTC.

This clone appeared a few times. J is TRBJ2-7 and V is TRBV5-1, with 12 bases fitting TRBD2. Germline V gene lookup returns CDR1 SGHRS and CDR2 YFSETQ. Unmatched junction bases numbered 8, after V lost 0 bases and J lost 1 base. This CDR3 region has 18 residues. DNA for the CDR3: TGCGCCAGCAGCTTGGTACCTAGCGGGAGGGCCACTTCCTACGAGCAGTACTTC. Translation gives CASSLVPSGRATSYEQYF.

This clone was detected only once. This chain links TRBV5-1 with TRBJ1-6; TRBD1 agrees at 11 bases. Germline V gene data show CDR1 as SGHRS and CDR2 as YFSETQ. Trimming took 3 bases from V and 7 from J; bases not matched to a gene: 6. The length of the CDR3 is 16 residues. CDR3 DNA sequence: TGCGCCAGCAGCTCCGGGGGGGACAGGGGGAATTCACCCCTCCACTTT. Translation: CASSSGGDRGNSPLHF.

CDR3 amino acids: CASLSSGRGGSYEQFF. The CDR3 bases are TGTGCCAGCCTATCTAGCGGGAGGGGTGGTTCGTATGAGCAGTTCTTC. The rearrangement joins TRBV27 to TRBJ2-1; 12 bases line up with TRBD2. Germline assignment: CDR1 MNHEY and CDR2 SMNVEV (reference sequence). The CDR3 has 16 residues. Unmatched junction bases numbered 13, after V lost 8 bases and J lost 8 bases.

The chain links TRBV5-1 to TRBJ1-2; D not resolved. Germline CDR1 is SGHRS and CDR2 is YFSETQ. The CDR3 covers 18 residues. Trimming took off 0 bases at V and 4 bases at J, with 22 bases between the two ends. The CDR3 region has the DNA TGCGCCAGCAGCTTGGAGTCGGCAGTCCTAAAATTACTCTATGGCTACACCTTC. Protein sequence: CASSLESAVLKLLYGYTF. Filled out from reference TRBV5-1 and TRBJ1-2, the complete variable domain reads KAGVTQTPRYLIKTRGQQVTLSCSPISGHRSVSWYQQTPGQGLQFLFEYFSETQRNKGNFPGRFSGRQFSNSRSEMNVSTLELGDSALYLCASSLESAVLKLLYGYTFGSGTRLTVV.